These T cell receptor beta chains were read from a single sample in a study of cytomegalovirus exposure and HLA in healthy donors. The protocol was immunoSEQ multiplex PCR, while the TCRdb copy is restricted to in-frame clones and leaves out a portion. This sample carries around 70,000 clones, with around 5% going to the ten biggest clones. The sequencing input was PBMCs. The origin of the receptors is a woman aged 40 to 50 in good health and CMV-seropositive. Each CDR3 is given with its conserved first and last residue. Fields, in order: J gene, V gene, clone size, D gene, CDR3 DNA, CDR3 protein. A D gene is named only where the DNA matches it firmly. Part of the rows lack a size; the others show once, few, many or a class for expanded clones.

>TRBJ1-1|TRBV19|-|-
TGTGCCAGTAGTCCACCCGGGAGGGACCACGCGGCTTTCTTT
CASSPPGRDHAAFF
>TRBJ2-3|TRBV19|-|TRBD2
TGTGCCAGTAGTAATCCTAGCGGGTATATCACAGATACGCAGTATTTT
CASSNPSGYITDTQYF
>TRBJ2-1|TRBV29-1|-|TRBD2
TGCAGCGTCGGAACTAGCGGGAGCTCCTACAATGAGCAGTTCTTC
CSVGTSGSSYNEQFF
>TRBJ1-6|TRBV25-1|-|-
TGTGCCAGCAGTGAATGGAGTTCACCCCTCCACTTT
CASSEWSSPLHF
>TRBJ2-3|TRBV27|-|-
TGTGCCAGCAGTTTAAGTGAGGACAGACCAAGGGAGTATTTT
CASSLSEDRPREYF
>TRBJ2-5|TRBV5-6|-|-
TGTGCCAGCAGCCTACTGGGGGGACAAGAGACCCAGTACTTC
CASSLLGGQETQYF
>TRBJ1-1|TRBV7-3|-|-
TGTGCCAGCAGCTTAATGGGGGCTACTGAAGCTTTCTTT
CASSLMGATEAFF
>TRBJ2-7|TRBV5-1|-|TRBD2
TGCGCCAGCAGTAAGCGGGAGAGCTCCTACGAGCAGTACTTC
CASSKRESSYEQYF
>TRBJ2-7|TRBV7-8|-|-
TGTGCCAGCAGCGTACTAGTAACGTACGAGCAGTACTTC
CASSVLVTYEQYF
>TRBJ1-1|TRBV4-2|-|TRBD1
TGTGCCAGCAGCCAAGAGTGGGACAGGGGAGATACTGAAGCTTTCTTT
CASSQEWDRGDTEAFF
>TRBJ1-1|TRBV7-9|-|-
TGTGCCAGCAGCTTACGGACAGTTTCGAACACTGAAGCTTTCTTT
CASSLRTVSNTEAFF
>TRBJ2-1|TRBV7-3|-|-
TGTGCCAGCAGCTTAACGGAGGGCAATGAGCAGTTCTTC
CASSLTEGNEQFF
>TRBJ2-1|TRBV18|-|TRBD2
TGTGCCAGCTCACCACCAGCGGGAGACCCACCCAATGAGCAGTTCTTC
CASSPPAGDPPNEQFF
>TRBJ2-3|TRBV5-1|-|TRBD2
TGCGCCAGCAGCTCCCGACTAGCGGGAGAAGATACGCAGTATTTT
CASSSRLAGEDTQYF
>TRBJ1-3|TRBV20-1|-|-
TGCAGTGCTAGAAACCCTAACGCCATATATTTT
CSARNPNAIYF
>TRBJ1-1|TRBV7-3|-|-
TGTGCCAGCAGCTTATCAGTGAACACTGAAGCTTTCTTT
CASSLSVNTEAFF
>TRBJ1-3|TRBV5-4|-|-
TGTGCCAGCAGCCCAGGCAGCCGCTCTGGAAACACCATATATTTT
CASSPGSRSGNTIYF
>TRBJ2-7|TRBV5-4|-|-
TGTGCCAGCAGCTTTCGACAGAGCGAGCAGTACTTC
CASSFRQSEQYF
>TRBJ1-1|TRBV14|-|-
TGTGCCAGCAGCCAAGGTTTCAAAGCTTTCTTT
CASSQGFKAFF
>TRBJ1-2|TRBV28|-|-
TGTGCCAGCAGTTTGGTCAGTAGAGGATATGGCTACACCTTC
CASSLVSRGYGYTF
>TRBJ2-7|TRBV6-1|-|TRBD1
TGTGCCAGCAATGACCCCCCTGGACAGGGTGGCTCCTACGAGCAGTACTTC
CASNDPPGQGGSYEQYF
>TRBJ1-1|TRBV19|-|TRBD1
TGTGCCAGTAGTAGGACAGGGGGGCGCTTCGCTGAAGCTTTCTTT
CASSRTGGRFAEAFF
>TRBJ1-5|TRBV2|-|TRBD1
TGTGCCAGCAGTGTACGAGACAGGGTAGGCAATCAGCCCCAGCATTTT
CASSVRDRVGNQPQHF
>TRBJ2-5|TRBV28|-|-
TGTGCCAGCAGTCCCCCGGGAGCGGACCTTTCGGGGACCCAGTACTTC
CASSPPGADLSGTQYF
>TRBJ1-2|TRBV5-8|-|TRBD1
TGTGCCAGCAGCTTCAGGGGGGCAAGCTATGGCTACACCTTC
CASSFRGASYGYTF
>TRBJ1-1|TRBV7-3|-|-
TGTGCCAGCAGCTTAAATCAAGCGAACACTGAAGCTTTCTTT
CASSLNQANTEAFF
>TRBJ2-1|TRBV19|-|TRBD2
TGTGCCAGTAGTATATTAGCGGGAAATGAGCAGTTCTTC
CASSILAGNEQFF
>TRBJ1-2|TRBV5-6|-|-
TGTGCCAGCAGCCCTGGGACAACGGGTACCTATGGCTACACCTTC
CASSPGTTGTYGYTF
>TRBJ2-7|TRBV27|-|TRBD2
TGTGCCAGCAGAACTCTAGCGGGAGGGTCCTACGAGCAGTACTTC
CASRTLAGGSYEQYF
>TRBJ2-7|TRBV5-1|-|TRBD1
TGCGCCAGCAGGTCCCCGGGACAGGCCACCTACGAGCAGTACTTC
CASRSPGQATYEQYF
>TRBJ2-1|TRBV30|-|-
TGTGCCTGTGTTCTAGTCTATGAGCAGTTCTTC
CACVLVYEQFF
>TRBJ1-2|TRBV28|-|-
TGTGCCAGCAGTTTATTCAGGGGAGGGTATGGCTACACCTTC
CASSLFRGGYGYTF
>TRBJ2-6|TRBV9|-|-
TGTGCCAGCAGCCCAAGGACGGGGGTGGCAGGGGCCAACGTCCTGACTTTC
CASSPRTGVAGANVLTF
>TRBJ1-4|TRBV7-9|-|TRBD1
TGTGCCAGCAGCTTGGTGTTAGGGACAGGGAGCGAAAAACTGTTTTTT
CASSLVLGTGSEKLFF
>TRBJ1-2|TRBV11-2|-|-
TGTGCCAGCAGCTCCCTTTCTAGGTACCTATTGAGGACCTTC
CASSSLSRYLLRTF
>TRBJ2-1|TRBV11-3|-|-
TGTGCCAGCAGCTTAGCGGGAGCGGCATACAATGAGCAGTTCTTC
CASSLAGAAYNEQFF
>TRBJ2-1|TRBV5-1|-|TRBD2
TGCGCCAGCAGCTTGGCTCCGGGACTAGCAAGTAATGAGCAGTTCTTC
CASSLAPGLASNEQFF
>TRBJ1-5|TRBV5-1|-|TRBD1
TGCGCCAGCAGCCCCGGACAGGGTCAGCCCCAGCATTTT
CASSPGQGQPQHF
>TRBJ1-1|TRBV30|-|-
TGTGCCTGGAGTGTACGAGGAACTGAAGCTTTCTTT
CAWSVRGTEAFF
>TRBJ2-5|TRBV12-5|-|-
TGTGCTAGTGGCAGGGGTTTCGGGATTGGGGAGACCCAGTACTTC
CASGRGFGIGETQYF
>TRBJ2-2|TRBV27|-|TRBD2
TGTGCCAGCGGAAGACTAGCAGTGAACACCGGGGAGCTGTTTTTT
CASGRLAVNTGELFF
>TRBJ2-7|TRBV6-1|-|-
TGTGCCAGCAGAATGGGGGCAGTAAGGGTCTACGAGCAGTACTTC
CASRMGAVRVYEQYF
>TRBJ1-1|TRBV5-5|-|TRBD1
TGTGCCAGCAGTTTTGGACAGGGGGCGAGAACTGAAGCTTTCTTT
CASSFGQGARTEAFF
>TRBJ1-1|TRBV18|-|-
TGTGCCAGCTCTGACCTAACGGACAGTCTTGAAGCTTTCTTT
CASSDLTDSLEAFF
>TRBJ1-1|TRBV7-6|-|-
TGTGCCAGCAGCTCGGGAAGGGGGGGGCTGGTTCTCGCTGAAGCTTTCTTT
CASSSGRGGLVLAEAFF
>TRBJ2-7|TRBV15|-|TRBD1
TGTGCCACCAGCAGAGGGGGGACAGGTGAGGAGCAGTACTTC
CATSRGGTGEEQYF
>TRBJ2-7|TRBV2|medium-sized|TRBD2
TGTGCCAGCAGTCCCGGGACTAGCGGGTACGAGCAGTACTTC
CASSPGTSGYEQYF
>TRBJ1-2|TRBV7-2|-|-
TGTGCCAGCAGCTTATCAGGGGTGGGCTACACCTTC
CASSLSGVGYTF
>TRBJ2-5|TRBV7-9|-|TRBD1
TGTGCCAGCAGCTTTGGACAGGGGCTCCAAGAGACCCAGTACTTC
CASSFGQGLQETQYF
>TRBJ2-7|TRBV4-1|-|TRBD2
TGCGCCAGCAGCCGTATCGGGACTAGCGGGAAAGACTTC
CASSRIGTSGKDF
>TRBJ2-2|TRBV19|-|-
TGTGCCAGTAGTATAGGAGCGGAAAGGGCCACCGGGGAGCTGTTTTTT
CASSIGAERATGELFF
>TRBJ1-1|TRBV5-1|-|TRBD1
TGCGCCAGCAGCGTAGGACAGGGGGGTGGGGACACTGAAGCTTTCTTT
CASSVGQGGGDTEAFF
>TRBJ1-1|TRBV19|-|TRBD1
TGTGCCAGTAGTATGGGGCAGGGGGCAACAGAAGCTTTCTTT
CASSMGQGATEAFF
>TRBJ2-2|TRBV9|-|-
TGTGCCAGCAGCCCAGGGGCCCACACCGGGGAGCTGTTTTTT
CASSPGAHTGELFF